Detailed here is one T cell receptor (beta chain). V was pared by 1 base and J by 7 bases, with 17 bases between. The germline V gene encodes CDR1 SGHDN and CDR2 FVKESK. This CDR3 spans 17 amino acids. The assay was immunoSEQ multiplex PCR, and TCRdb's table has in-frame clones only and misses some. The sample contains 75,000 to 100,000 clones, about 91% of which appear only once. The data stem from a study of T cell changes during pregnancy in multiple sclerosis. The chain has TRBV14 and TRBJ1-6, with D possibly being TRBD1 (5 bases). This sequence was found in a female donor in good health, enrolled as a control in a pregnancy study. The material sequenced was peripheral blood, taken after pregnancy. Here the CDR3 reads CASSQVLWGEVNSPLHF. The CDR3 DNA reads TGTGCCAGCAGCCAAGTTCTTTGGGGGGAGGTGAATTCACCCCTCCACTTT.